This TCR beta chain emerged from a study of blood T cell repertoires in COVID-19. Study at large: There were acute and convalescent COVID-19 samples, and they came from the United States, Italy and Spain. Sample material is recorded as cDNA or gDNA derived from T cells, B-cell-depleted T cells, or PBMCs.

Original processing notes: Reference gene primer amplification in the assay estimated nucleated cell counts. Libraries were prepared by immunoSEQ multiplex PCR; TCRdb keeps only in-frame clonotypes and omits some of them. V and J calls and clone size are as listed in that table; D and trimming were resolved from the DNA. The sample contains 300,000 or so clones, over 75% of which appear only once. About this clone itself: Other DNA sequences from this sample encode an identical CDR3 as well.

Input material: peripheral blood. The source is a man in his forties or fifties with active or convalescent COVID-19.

CDR3 nucleotide sequence: TGTGCCAGCAGCGTAGCGGGTAGCACAGATACGCAGTATTTT. Protein: CASSVAGSTDTQYF. The chain couples TRBV9 to TRBJ2-3; no definite D call. CDR1 and CDR2 from the germline V gene are SGDLS and YYNGEE. V was clipped by 0 bases and J by 0 bases, with 5 bases between them. The CDR3 length is 14 residues.